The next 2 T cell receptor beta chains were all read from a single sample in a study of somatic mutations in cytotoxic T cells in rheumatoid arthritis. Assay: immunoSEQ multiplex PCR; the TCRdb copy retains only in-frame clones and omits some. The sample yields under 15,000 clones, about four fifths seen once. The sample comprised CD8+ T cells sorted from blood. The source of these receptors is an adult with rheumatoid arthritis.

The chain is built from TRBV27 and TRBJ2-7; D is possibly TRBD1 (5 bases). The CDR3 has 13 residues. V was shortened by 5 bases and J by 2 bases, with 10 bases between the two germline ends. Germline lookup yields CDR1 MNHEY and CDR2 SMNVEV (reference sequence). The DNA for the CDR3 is TGTGCCAGCAGTCCCAGGGCACCCTACGAGCAGTACTTC. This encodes CASSPRAPYEQYF.

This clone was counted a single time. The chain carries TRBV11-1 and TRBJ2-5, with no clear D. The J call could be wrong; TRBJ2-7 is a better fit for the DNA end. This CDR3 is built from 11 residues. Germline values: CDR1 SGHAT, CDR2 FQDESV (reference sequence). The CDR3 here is CASSKGPEQYF. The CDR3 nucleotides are TGTGCCAGCAGCAAAGGGCCCGAGCAGTACTTC.